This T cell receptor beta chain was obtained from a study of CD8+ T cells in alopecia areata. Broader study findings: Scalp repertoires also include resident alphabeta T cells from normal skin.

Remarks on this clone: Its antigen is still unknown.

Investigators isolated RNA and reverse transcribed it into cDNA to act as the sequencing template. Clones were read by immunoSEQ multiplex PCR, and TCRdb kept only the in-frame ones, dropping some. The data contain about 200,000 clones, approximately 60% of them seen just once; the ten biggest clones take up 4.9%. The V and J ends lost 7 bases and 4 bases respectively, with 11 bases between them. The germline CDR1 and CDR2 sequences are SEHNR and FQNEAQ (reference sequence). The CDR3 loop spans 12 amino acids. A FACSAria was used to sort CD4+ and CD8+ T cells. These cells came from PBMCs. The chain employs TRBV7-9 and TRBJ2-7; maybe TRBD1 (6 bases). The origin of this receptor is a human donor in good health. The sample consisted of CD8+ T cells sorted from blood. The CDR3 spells CASTVQGYEQYF. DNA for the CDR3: TGTGCCAGCACAGTACAGGGATACGAGCAGTACTTC. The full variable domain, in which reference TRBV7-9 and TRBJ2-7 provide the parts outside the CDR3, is DTGVSQNPRHKITKRGQNVTFRCDPISEHNRLYWYRQTLGQGPEFLTYFQNEAQLEKSRLLSDRFSAERPKGSFSTLEIQRTEQGDSAMYLCASTVQGYEQYFGPGTRLTVT.